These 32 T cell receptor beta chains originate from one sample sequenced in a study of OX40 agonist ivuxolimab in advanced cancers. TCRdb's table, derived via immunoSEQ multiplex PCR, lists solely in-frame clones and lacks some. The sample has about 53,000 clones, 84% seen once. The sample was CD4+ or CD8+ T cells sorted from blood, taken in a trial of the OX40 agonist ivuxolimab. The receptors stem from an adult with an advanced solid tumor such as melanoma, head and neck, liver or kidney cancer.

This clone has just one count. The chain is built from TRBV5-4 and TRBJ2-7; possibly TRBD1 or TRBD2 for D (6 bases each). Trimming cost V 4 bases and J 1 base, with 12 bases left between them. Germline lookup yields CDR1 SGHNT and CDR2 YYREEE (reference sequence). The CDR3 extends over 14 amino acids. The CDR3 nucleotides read TGTGCCAGCAGCGGGAAGGGGGGATCCTACGAGCAGTACTTC. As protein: CASSGKGGSYEQYF.

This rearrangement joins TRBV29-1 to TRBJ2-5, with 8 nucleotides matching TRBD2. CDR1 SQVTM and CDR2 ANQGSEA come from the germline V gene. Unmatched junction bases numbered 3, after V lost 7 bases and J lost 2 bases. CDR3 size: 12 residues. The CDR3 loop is CSAGLEQETQYF. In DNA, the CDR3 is TGCAGCGCGGGACTAGAACAAGAGACCCAGTACTTC.

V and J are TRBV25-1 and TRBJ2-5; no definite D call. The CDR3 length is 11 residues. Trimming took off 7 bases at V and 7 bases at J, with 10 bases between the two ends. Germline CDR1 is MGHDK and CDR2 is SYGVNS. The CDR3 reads CASITYGTQYF. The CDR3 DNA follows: TGTGCCAGCATAACCTATGGGACCCAGTACTTC. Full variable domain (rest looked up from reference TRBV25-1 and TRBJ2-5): EADIYQTPRYLVIGTGKKITLECSQTMGHDKMYWYQQDPGMELHLIHYSYGVNSTEKGDLSSESTVSRIRTEHFPLTLESARPSHTSQYLCASITYGTQYFGPGTRLLVL.

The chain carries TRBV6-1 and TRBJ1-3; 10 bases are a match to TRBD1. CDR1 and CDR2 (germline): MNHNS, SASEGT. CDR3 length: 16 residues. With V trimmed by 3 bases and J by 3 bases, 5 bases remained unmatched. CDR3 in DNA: TGTGCCAGCAGTGAGAGACAGGGGGCAGTTGGAAACACCATATATTTT. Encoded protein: CASSERQGAVGNTIYF.

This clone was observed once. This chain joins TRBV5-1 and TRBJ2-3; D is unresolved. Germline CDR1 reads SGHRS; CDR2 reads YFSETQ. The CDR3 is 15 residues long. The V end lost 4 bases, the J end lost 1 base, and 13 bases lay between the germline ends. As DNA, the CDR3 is TGCGCCAGCAGCCTAAACCCGGGCGGCACAGATACGCAGTATTTT. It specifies CASSLNPGGTDTQYF.

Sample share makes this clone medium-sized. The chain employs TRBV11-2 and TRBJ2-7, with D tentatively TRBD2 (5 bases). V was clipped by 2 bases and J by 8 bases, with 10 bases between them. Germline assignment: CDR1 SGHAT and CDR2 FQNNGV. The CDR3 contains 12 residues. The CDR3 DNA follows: TGTGCCAGCAGCTTAATACGAGGGCAGCAGTACTTC. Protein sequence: CASSLIRGQQYF. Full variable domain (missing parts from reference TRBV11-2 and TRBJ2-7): EAGVAQSPRYKIIEKRQSVAFWCNPISGHATLYWYQQILGQGPKLLIQFQNNGVVDDSQLPKDRFSAERLKGVDSTLKIQPAKLEDSAVYLCASSLIRGQQYFGPGTRLTVT.

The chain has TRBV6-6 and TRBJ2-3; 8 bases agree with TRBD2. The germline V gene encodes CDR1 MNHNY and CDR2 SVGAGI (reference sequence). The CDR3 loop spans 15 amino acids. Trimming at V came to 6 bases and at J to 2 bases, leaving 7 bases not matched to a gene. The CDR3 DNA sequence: TGTGCCAGCAGACAAGCGGGAGATTACACAGATACGCAGTATTTT. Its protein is CASRQAGDYTDTQYF.

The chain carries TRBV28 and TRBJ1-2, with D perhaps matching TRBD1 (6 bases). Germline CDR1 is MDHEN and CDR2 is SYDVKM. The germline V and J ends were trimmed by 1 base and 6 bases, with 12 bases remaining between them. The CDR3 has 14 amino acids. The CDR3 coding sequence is TGTGCCAGCAGTTTATCGTGGGGGCGCGATGGCTACACCTTC. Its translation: CASSLSWGRDGYTF.

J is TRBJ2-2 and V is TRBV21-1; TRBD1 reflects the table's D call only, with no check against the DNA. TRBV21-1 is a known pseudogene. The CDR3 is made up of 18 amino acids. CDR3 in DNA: TGTGCCAGCAGCAAAAACCACATAAAGACAGATAACACCGGGGAGCTGTTTTTT. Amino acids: CASSKNHIKTDNTGELFF.

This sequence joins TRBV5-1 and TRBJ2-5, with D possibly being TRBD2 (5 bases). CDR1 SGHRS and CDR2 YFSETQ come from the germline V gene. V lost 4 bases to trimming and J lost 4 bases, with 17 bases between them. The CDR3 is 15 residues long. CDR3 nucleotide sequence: TGCGCCAGCAGCCCAACTACGGGGAGTAGAGAGACCCAGTACTTC. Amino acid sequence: CASSPTTGSRETQYF.

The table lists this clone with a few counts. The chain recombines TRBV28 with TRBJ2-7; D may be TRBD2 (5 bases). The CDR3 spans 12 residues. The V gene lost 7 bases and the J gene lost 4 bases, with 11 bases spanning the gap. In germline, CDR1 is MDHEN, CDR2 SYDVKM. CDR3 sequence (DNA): TGTGCCAGCACTAGCTTTCTATACGAGCAGTACTTC. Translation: CASTSFLYEQYF.

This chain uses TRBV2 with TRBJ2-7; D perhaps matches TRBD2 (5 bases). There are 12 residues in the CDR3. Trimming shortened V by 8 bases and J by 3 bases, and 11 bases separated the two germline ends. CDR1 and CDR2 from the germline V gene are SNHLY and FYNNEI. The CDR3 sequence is CASHGGVYEQYF. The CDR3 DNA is TGTGCCAGCCACGGAGGCGTCTACGAGCAGTACTTC.

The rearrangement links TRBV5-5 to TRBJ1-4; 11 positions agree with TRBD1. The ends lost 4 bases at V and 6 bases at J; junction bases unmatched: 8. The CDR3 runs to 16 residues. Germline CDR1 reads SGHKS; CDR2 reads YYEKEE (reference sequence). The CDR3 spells CASSTWTGGEDEKLFF. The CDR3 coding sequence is TGTGCCAGCAGCACCTGGACAGGGGGCGAAGATGAAAAACTGTTTTTT.

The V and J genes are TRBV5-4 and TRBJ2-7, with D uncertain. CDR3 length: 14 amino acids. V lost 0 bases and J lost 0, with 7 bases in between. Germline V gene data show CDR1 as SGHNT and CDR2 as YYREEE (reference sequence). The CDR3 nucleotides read TGTGCCAGCAGCTTGGGGGTCTACTCCTACGAGCAGTACTTC. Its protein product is CASSLGVYSYEQYF.

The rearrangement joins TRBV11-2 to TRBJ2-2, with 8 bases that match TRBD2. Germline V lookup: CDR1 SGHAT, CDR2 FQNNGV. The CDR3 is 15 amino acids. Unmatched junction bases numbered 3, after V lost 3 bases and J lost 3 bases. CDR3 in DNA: TGTGCCAGCAGCTTGGGACTAGGGCACACCGGGGAGCTGTTTTTT. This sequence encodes CASSLGLGHTGELFF.

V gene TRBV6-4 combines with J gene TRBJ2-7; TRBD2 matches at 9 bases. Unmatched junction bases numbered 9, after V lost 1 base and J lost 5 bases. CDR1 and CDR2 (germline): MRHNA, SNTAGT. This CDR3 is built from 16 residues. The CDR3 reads CASSDCQGLASHEQYF. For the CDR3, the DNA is TGTGCCAGCAGTGACTGTCAGGGACTAGCTTCCCACGAGCAGTACTTC.

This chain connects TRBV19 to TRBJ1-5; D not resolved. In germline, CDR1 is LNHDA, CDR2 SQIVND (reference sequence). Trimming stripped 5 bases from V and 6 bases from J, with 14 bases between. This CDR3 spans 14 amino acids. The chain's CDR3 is CASSASLGSQPQHF. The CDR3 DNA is TGTGCCAGTAGTGCCTCCTTAGGTAGTCAGCCCCAGCATTTT.

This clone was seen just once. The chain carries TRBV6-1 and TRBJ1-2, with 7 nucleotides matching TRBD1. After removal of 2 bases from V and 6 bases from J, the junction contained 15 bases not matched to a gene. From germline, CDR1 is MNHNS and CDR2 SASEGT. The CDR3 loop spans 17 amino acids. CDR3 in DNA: TGTGCCAGCAGTGAACTTGGTCGGGTAAGGGGGCAGAATGGCTACACCTTC. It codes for CASSELGRVRGQNGYTF.

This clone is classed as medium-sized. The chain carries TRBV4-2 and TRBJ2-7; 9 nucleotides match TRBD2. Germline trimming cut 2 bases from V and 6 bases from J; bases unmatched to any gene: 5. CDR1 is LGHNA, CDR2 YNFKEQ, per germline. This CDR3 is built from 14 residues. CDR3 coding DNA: TGTGCCAGCAGCCAACGCGCGGGAGGGGTCGAGCAGTACTTC. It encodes CASSQRAGGVEQYF.

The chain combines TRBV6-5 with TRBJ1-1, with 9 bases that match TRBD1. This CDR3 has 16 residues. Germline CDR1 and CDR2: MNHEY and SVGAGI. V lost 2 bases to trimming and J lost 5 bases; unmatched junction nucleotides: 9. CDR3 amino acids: CASSYRGTGGRTEAFF. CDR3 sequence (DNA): TGTGCCAGCAGTTACAGGGGTACAGGGGGCAGGACTGAAGCTTTCTTT.

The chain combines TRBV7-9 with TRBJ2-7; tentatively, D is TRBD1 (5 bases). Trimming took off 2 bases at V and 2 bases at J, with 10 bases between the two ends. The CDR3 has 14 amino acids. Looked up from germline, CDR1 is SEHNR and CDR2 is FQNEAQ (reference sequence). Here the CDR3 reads CASSLPGFAYEQYF. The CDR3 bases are TGTGCCAGCAGCTTACCAGGGTTTGCCTACGAGCAGTACTTC. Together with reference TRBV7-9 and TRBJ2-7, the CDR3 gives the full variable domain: DTGVSQNPRHKITKRGQNVTFRCDPISEHNRLYWYRQTLGQGPEFLTYFQNEAQLEKSRLLSDRFSAERPKGSFSTLEIQRTEQGDSAMYLCASSLPGFAYEQYFGPGTRLTVT.

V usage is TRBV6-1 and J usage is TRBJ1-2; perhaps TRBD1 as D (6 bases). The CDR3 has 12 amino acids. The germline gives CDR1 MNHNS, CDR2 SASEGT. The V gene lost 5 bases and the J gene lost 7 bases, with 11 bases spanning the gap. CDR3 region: CASSPDRLGYTF. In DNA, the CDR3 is TGTGCCAGCAGTCCTGACAGGCTTGGCTACACCTTC.

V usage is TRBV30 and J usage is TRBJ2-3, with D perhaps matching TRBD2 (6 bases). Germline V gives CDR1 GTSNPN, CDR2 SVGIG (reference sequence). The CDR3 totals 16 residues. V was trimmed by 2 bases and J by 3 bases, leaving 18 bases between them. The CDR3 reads CAWSNPWRGETDTQYF. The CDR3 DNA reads TGTGCCTGGAGTAACCCCTGGCGGGGAGAAACAGATACGCAGTATTTT.

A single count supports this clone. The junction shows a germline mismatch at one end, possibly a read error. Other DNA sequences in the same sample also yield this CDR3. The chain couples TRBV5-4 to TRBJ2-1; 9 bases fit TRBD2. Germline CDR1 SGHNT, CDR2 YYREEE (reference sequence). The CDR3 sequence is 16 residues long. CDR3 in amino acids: CASSLASLAGTNEQFF. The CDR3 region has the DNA TGTGCCAGCAGTTTGGCCTCACTAGCGGGCACCAATGAGCAGTTCTTC.

The CDR3 bases are TGTGCCAGCAGTTTAAACAGGGGAAATCAGCCCCAGCATTTT. Protein product: CASSLNRGNQPQHF. This chain uses TRBV27 with TRBJ1-5; TRBD1 aligns across 7 bases. The germline V gene encodes CDR1 MNHEY and CDR2 SMNVEV (reference sequence). V dropped 2 bases and J dropped 4; count of bases not matched to a gene: 2. The CDR3 sequence is 14 residues long.

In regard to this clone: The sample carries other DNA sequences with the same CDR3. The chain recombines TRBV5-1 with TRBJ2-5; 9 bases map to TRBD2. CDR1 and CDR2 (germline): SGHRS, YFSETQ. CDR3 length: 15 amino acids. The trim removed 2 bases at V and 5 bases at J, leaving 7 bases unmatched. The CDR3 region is CASSLQAGGRETQYF. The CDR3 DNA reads TGCGCCAGCAGCTTACAAGCGGGGGGTCGGGAGACCCAGTACTTC. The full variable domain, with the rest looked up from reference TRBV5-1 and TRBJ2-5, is KAGVTQTPRYLIKTRGQQVTLSCSPISGHRSVSWYQQTPGQGLQFLFEYFSETQRNKGNFPGRFSGRQFSNSRSEMNVSTLELGDSALYLCASSLQAGGRETQYFGPGTRLLVL.

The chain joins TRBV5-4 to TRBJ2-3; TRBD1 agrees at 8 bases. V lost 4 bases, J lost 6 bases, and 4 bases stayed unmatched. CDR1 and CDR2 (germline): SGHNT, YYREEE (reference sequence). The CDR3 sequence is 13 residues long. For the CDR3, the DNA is TGTGCCAGCAGCGCGACAGGGGTCGATACGCAGTATTTT. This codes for CASSATGVDTQYF.

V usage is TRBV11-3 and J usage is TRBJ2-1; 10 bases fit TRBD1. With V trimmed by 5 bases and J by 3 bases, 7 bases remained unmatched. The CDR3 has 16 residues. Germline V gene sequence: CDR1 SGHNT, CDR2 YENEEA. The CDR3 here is CASSPGTGANYNEQFF. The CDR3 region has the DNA TGTGCCAGCAGCCCCGGGACAGGGGCAAACTACAATGAGCAGTTCTTC.

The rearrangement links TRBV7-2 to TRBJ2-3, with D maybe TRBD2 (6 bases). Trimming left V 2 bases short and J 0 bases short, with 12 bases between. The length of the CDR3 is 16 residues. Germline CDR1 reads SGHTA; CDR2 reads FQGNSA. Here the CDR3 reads CASSLLGGDSTDTQYF. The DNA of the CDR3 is TGTGCCAGCAGCTTACTTGGCGGGGATAGCACAGATACGCAGTATTTT.

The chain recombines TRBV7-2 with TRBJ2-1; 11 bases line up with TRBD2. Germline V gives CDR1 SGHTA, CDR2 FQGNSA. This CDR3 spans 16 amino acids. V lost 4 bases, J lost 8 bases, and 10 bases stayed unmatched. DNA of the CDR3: TGTGCCAGCAGCTCAACTTCTAGCGGGAGGTGGGATGAGCAGTTCTTC. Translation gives CASSSTSSGRWDEQFF.

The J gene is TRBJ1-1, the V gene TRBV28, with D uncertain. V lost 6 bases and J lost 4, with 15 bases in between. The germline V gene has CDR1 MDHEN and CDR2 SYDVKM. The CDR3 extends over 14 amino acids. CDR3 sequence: CASRTPDGSTEAFF. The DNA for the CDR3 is TGTGCCAGCAGGACCCCGGACGGTTCCACTGAAGCTTTCTTT.

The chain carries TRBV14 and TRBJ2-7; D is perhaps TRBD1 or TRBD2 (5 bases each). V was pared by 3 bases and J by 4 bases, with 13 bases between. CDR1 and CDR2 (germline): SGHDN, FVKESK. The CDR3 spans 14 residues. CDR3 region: CASSQWDGHYEQYF. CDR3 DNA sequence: TGTGCCAGCAGCCAGTGGGACGGGCATTACGAGCAGTACTTC.